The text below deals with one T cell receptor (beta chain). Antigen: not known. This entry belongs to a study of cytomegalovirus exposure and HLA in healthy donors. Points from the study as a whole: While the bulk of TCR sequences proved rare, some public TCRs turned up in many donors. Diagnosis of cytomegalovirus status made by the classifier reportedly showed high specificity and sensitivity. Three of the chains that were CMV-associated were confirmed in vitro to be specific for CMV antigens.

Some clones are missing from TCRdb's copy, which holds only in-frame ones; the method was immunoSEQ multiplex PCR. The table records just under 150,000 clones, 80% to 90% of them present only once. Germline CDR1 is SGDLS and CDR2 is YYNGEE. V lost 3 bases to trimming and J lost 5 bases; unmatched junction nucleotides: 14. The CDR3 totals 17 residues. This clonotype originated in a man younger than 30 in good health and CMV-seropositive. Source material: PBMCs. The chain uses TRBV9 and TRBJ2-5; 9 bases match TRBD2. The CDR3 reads CASSGTSAISSPETQYF. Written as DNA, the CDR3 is TGTGCCAGCAGCGGGACTAGCGCCATCTCATCTCCGGAGACCCAGTACTTC.